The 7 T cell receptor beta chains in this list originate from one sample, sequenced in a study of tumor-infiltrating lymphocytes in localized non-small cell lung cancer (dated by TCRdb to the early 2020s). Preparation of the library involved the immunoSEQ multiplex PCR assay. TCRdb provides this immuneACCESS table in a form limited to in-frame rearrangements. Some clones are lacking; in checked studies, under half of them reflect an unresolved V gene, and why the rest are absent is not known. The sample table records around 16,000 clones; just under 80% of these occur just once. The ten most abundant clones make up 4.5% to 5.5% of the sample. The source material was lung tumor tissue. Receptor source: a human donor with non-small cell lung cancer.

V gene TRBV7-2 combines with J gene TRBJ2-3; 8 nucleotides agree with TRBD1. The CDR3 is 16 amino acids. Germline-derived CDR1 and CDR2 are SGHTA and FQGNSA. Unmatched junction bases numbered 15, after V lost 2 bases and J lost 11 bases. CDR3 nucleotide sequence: TGTGCCAGCAGCTTAATGAGGCAGGGGGCCGAGTTGGGGCAGTATTTT. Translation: CASSLMRQGAELGQYF.

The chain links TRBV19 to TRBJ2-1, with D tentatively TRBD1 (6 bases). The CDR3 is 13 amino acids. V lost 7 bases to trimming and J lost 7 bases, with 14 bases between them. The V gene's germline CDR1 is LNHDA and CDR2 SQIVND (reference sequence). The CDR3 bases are TGTGCCAGTACGACAGGTTGGGGAAATGAGCAGTTCTTC. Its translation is CASTTGWGNEQFF.

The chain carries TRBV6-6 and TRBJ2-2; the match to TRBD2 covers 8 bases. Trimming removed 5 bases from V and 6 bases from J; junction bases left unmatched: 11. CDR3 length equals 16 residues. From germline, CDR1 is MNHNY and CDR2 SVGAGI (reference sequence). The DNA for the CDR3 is TGTGCCAGCAGTGCCTTCCCGACTAGCGTCGCCGGGGAGCTGTTTTTT. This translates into CASSAFPTSVAGELFF.

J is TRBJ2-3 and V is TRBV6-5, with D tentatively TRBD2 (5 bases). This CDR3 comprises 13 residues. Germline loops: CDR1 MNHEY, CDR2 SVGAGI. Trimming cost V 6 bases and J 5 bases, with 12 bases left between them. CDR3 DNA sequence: TGTGCCAGCAGCTTTACTCGGGGAGATACGCAGTATTTT. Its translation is CASSFTRGDTQYF.

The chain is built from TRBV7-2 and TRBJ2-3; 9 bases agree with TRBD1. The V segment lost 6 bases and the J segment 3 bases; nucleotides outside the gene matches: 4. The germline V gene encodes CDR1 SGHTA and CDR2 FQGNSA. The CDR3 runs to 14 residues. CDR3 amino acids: CASSTGTGTDTQYF. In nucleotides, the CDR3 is TGTGCCAGCAGTACCGGGACAGGGACAGATACGCAGTATTTT.

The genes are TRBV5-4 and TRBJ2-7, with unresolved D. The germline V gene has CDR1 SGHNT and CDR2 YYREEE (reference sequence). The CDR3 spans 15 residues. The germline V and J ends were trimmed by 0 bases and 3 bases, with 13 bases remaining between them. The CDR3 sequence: CASSLDATGDYEQYF. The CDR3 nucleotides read TGTGCCAGCAGCTTGGATGCGACTGGGGACTACGAGCAGTACTTC.

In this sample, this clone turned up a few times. CDR3 amino acids: CTSSRPGLMNTEAFF. CDR3 in DNA: TGCACCAGCAGCCGTCCGGGACTCATGAACACTGAAGCTTTCTTT. This chain uses TRBV1 with TRBJ1-1. TRBV1 is designated a pseudogene. The CDR3 is 15 amino acids.